These T cell receptor beta chains were read from a single sample in a study of blood T cell repertoires in COVID-19. The assay was immunoSEQ multiplex PCR, and TCRdb's table has in-frame clones only and misses some. The data hold under 200,000 clones, with more than 85% observed a single time. What was sequenced was peripheral blood. These TCRs come from a man aged 55 to 69 with COVID-19, enrolled during active disease. CDR3s include the opening cysteine and the closing phenylalanine or tryptophan. D genes are given only for firm matches. Clone size is shown for a subset of rows, as once, few, many or a class of expanded clone.

length	D	V	size	J	CDR3	DNA
15	.	TRBV7-2	.	TRBJ2-5	CASSLRGGGLETQYF	TGTGCCAGCAGCCTACGGGGTGGGGGCCTAGAGACCCAGTACTTC
13	.	TRBV6-5	.	TRBJ1-2	CASSSWGVYGYTF	TGTGCCAGCAGTTCTTGGGGGGTTTATGGCTACACCTTC
13	.	TRBV6-5	.	TRBJ2-7	CAIAGASSYEQYF	TGTGCCATCGCGGGGGCGAGCTCCTACGAGCAGTACTTC
15	TRBD1	TRBV27	once	TRBJ1-2	CASSTTGQGSYGYTF	TGTGCCAGCAGTACAACCGGACAGGGTTCCTATGGCTACACCTTC
15	.	TRBV4-3	.	TRBJ1-6	CASSQGVTGFAPLHF	TGCGCCAGCAGCCAAGGGGTTACCGGGTTTGCACCCCTCCACTTT
14	.	TRBV5-8	.	TRBJ2-3	CASSLGQTTDTQYF	TGTGCCAGCAGCTTGGGACAGACCACAGATACGCAGTATTTT
17	TRBD2	TRBV4-1	.	TRBJ2-3	CASSQEGTSGSGNTQYF	TGCGCCAGCAGCCAAGAAGGGACTAGCGGGAGCGGGAATACGCAGTATTTT
16	TRBD1	TRBV10-3	.	TRBJ2-1	CAIRGTGRSSYNEQFF	TGTGCCATCAGGGGGACAGGGCGAAGCTCCTACAATGAGCAGTTCTTC
14	TRBD1	TRBV11-1	.	TRBJ2-7	CASSLGTASYEQYF	TGTGCCAGCAGCCTCGGGACAGCCTCCTACGAGCAGTACTTC
14	.	TRBV6-5	.	TRBJ2-1	CASNRGGSYNEQFF	TGTGCCAGCAACAGGGGGGGCTCCTACAATGAGCAGTTCTTC
14	.	TRBV6-6	.	TRBJ2-7	CASSYSRTLYEQYF	TGTGCCAGCAGTTACTCCCGGACTCTCTACGAGCAGTACTTC
15	TRBD1	TRBV19	once	TRBJ1-3	CASSTDRTSGNTIYF	TGTGCCAGTAGCACGGACAGGACCTCTGGAAACACCATATATTTT
18	.	TRBV7-9	.	TRBJ2-6	CASSAETGLGSGANVLTF	TGTGCCAGCAGCGCCGAGACAGGTTTGGGCTCTGGGGCCAACGTCCTGACTTTC
13	TRBD1	TRBV11-2	.	TRBJ1-1	CASSPQQGTEAFF	TGTGCCAGCAGCCCTCAACAGGGGACTGAAGCTTTCTTT
16	TRBD2	TRBV19	.	TRBJ2-1	CASSSTTSGGYNEQFF	TGTGCCAGTAGTTCGACGACTAGCGGGGGCTACAATGAGCAGTTCTTC
14	.	TRBV9	.	TRBJ2-7	CASSAQVSTYEQYF	TGTGCCAGCAGCGCACAGGTCAGTACCTACGAGCAGTACTTC
14	TRBD1	TRBV3-1/TRBV3-2	.	TRBJ1-1	CASSPRGQNTEAFF	TGTGCCAGCAGCCCAAGGGGGCAGAACACTGAAGCTTTCTTT
15	.	TRBV5-6	once	TRBJ2-7	CASSQGGTLMYEQYF	TGTGCCAGCAGCCAGGGTGGGACACTTATGTACGAGCAGTACTTC
16	.	TRBV12-5	.	TRBJ2-1	CASGSSTGTSYNEQFF	TGTGCTAGTGGTTCCTCGACAGGGACTTCTTACAATGAGCAGTTCTTC
13	.	TRBV19	.	TRBJ2-3	CASIETATDTQYF	TGTGCCAGTATCGAGACAGCCACAGATACGCAGTATTTT
12	.	TRBV12-3/TRBV12-4	.	TRBJ1-2	CASSTLRGGYTF	TGTGCCAGCAGCACCCTCAGAGGTGGCTACACCTTC
11	.	TRBV12-3/TRBV12-4	.	TRBJ2-1	CASSARGEQFF	TGTGCCAGCAGTGCTAGGGGAGAGCAGTTCTTC
16	TRBD1	TRBV7-6	.	TRBJ1-4	CASSPDRMLTNEKLFF	TGTGCCAGCAGCCCGGACAGGATGTTAACTAATGAAAAACTGTTTTTT
14	TRBD2	TRBV7-9	.	TRBJ2-1	CAFQRGDSYNEQFF	TGTGCCTTCCAACGGGGGGACTCCTACAATGAGCAGTTCTTC
14	.	TRBV19	.	TRBJ1-1	CASSKRSAQGEAFF	TGTGCCAGTAGTAAAAGGTCGGCGCAGGGGGAAGCTTTCTTT
14	TRBD2	TRBV11-2	few	TRBJ2-1	CASSPRTSGGMEFF	TGTGCCAGCAGCCCACGGACTAGCGGGGGGATGGAGTTCTTC
15	.	TRBV28	.	TRBJ1-2	CASSFFSGRNYGYTF	TGTGCCAGCAGTTTTTTTTCAGGGAGGAACTATGGCTACACCTTC